This section outlines one TCR beta chain sequence together with its context. The CDR3 totals 14 residues. V was clipped by 2 bases and J by 7 bases, with 11 bases between them. Germline CDR1 and CDR2: MNHEY and SMNVEV (reference sequence). Assay used: immunoSEQ multiplex PCR; TCRdb lists only in-frame clones, some missing. This sample yields around 200,000 clones, of which about 94% are seen a single time; approximately 1.5% belongs to the top ten. This entry comes from a study of control samples from healthy donors and cancer patients. The chain has TRBV27 and TRBJ2-2; D is unclear. The TCR originated in a man between 45 and 60 years old in good health. Specimen: blood. The CDR3 reads CASSLKSESGELFF. DNA for the CDR3: TGTGCCAGCAGTTTAAAGTCGGAGAGCGGGGAGCTGTTTTTT.